This TCR beta chain was recovered during a study of cytomegalovirus exposure and HLA in healthy donors. Points from the study as a whole: In a later analysis, at a false discovery rate of 0.05, roughly 17,000 TCR beta sequences matched HLA alleles.

60 Vbeta and 13 Jbeta primers were used in PCR. Clones were sequenced by immunoSEQ multiplex PCR, and TCRdb holds only the in-frame ones, with some missing. The table shows around 140,000 clones, with around 73% occurring only once. The CDR3 totals 16 residues. The V segment lost 5 bases and the J segment 6 bases; nucleotides outside the gene matches: 10. Per the germline V gene, CDR1 is MDHEN and CDR2 is SYDVKM. Worth noting for this clone: Antigen unknown.

The sequencing sample was made of PBMCs. The TCR comes from a female donor in good health and CMV-seronegative. The chain couples TRBV28 to TRBJ2-2; 9 bases are shared with TRBD1. CDR3 sequence reads: CASSPHQGQGPGELFF. For the CDR3, the DNA is TGTGCCAGCAGTCCCCATCAGGGACAGGGTCCCGGGGAGCTGTTTTTT.